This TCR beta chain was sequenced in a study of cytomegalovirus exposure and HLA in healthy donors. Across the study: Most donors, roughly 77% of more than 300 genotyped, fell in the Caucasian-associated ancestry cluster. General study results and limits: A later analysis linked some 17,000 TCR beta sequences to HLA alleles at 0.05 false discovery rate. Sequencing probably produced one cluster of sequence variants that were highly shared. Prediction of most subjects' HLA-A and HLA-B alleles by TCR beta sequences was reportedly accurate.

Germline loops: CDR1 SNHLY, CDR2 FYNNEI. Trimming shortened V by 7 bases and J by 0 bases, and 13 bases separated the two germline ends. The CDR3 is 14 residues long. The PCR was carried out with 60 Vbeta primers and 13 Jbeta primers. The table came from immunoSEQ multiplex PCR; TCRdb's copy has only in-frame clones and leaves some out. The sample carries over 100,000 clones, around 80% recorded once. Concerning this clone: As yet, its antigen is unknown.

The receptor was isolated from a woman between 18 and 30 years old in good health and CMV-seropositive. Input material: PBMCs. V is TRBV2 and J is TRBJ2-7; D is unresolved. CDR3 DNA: TGTGCCAGCACCCGCGGTAGCAGCTCCTACGAGCAGTACTTC. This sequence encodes CASTRGSSSYEQYF.